The 24 T cell receptor beta chains in this list originate from one sample, sequenced in a study of cytotoxic CD8 clonotypes in ibrutinib-treated CLL. The data were produced by immunoSEQ multiplex PCR, yet TCRdb's version contains in-frame clones alone and is incomplete. The profile covers approximately 57,000 clones, with around 55% appearing a single time and over 20% taken by the ten largest. Sequencing was performed on PBMCs, taken after 24 months of ibrutinib treatment. The receptor set was obtained from a human donor with chronic lymphocytic leukemia.

The chain carries TRBV27 and TRBJ2-6; unclear D gene. This CDR3 region has 15 residues. V was pared by 7 bases and J by 2 bases, with 12 bases between. Germline CDR1 and CDR2: MNHEY and SMNVEV (reference sequence). CDR3 DNA sequence: TGTGCCAGCACCACTTTGGCCGCTGGGGCCAACGTCCTGACTTTC. It specifies CASTTLAAGANVLTF.

The chain has TRBV7-5 and TRBJ2-7; TRBD2 is taken as the D call from the table, unchecked against the DNA. TRBV7-5 is an annotated pseudogene. The CDR3 runs 12 residues. The CDR3 DNA reads TGTGTCAGAAGCTTAGTGGAGGGAGAGCAGTACGTC. This translates into CVRSLVEGEQYV.

The chain combines TRBV6-6 with TRBJ2-1; possible D gene TRBD2, 6 bases. The CDR3 totals 14 residues. Germline V gives CDR1 MNHNY, CDR2 SVGAGI (reference sequence). Trimming pared 2 bases from V and 6 bases from J, leaving 11 bases between. The CDR3: CASSYGTQTNEQFF. CDR3 in DNA: TGTGCCAGCAGTTACGGGACTCAAACCAATGAGCAGTTCTTC.

This clone showed up just once. The genes are TRBV18 and TRBJ1-5, with TRBD1 matching over 7 bases. V trimming: 6 bases; J trimming: 3 bases; junction bases outside the gene matches: 5. The germline gives CDR1 KGHSH, CDR2 LQKENI. The length of the CDR3 is 14 residues. CDR3 in DNA: TGTGCCAGCTCCCCGGACAGGAACAATCAGCCCCAGCATTTT. It codes for CASSPDRNNQPQHF.

V usage is TRBV11-2 and J usage is TRBJ2-1, with TRBD2 matching over 14 bases. CDR1 and CDR2 from the germline V gene are SGHAT and FQNNGV. This CDR3 spans 18 amino acids. V trimming: 4 bases; J trimming: 2 bases; junction bases outside the gene matches: 7. The CDR3 is CASSSGLAGATPYNEQFF. CDR3 nucleotides: TGTGCCAGCAGCTCGGGACTAGCGGGGGCGACACCCTACAATGAGCAGTTCTTC.

This clone was recorded a few times. The chain carries TRBV18 and TRBJ2-1; TRBD1 matches 7 bases. V lost 3 bases to trimming and J lost 9 bases; unmatched junction nucleotides: 11. This CDR3 is 15 amino acids long. CDR1 is KGHSH and CDR2 is LQKENI in the germline V gene. DNA for the CDR3: TGTGCCAGCTCACCGCTTGGGGACAGCCTTATTGAGCAGTTCTTC. Amino acid sequence: CASSPLGDSLIEQFF. The full variable domain, completed using reference TRBV18 and TRBJ2-1, is NAGVMQNPRHLVRRRGQEARLRCSPMKGHSHVYWYRQLPEEGLKFMVYLQKENIIDESGMPKERFSAEFPKEGPSILRIQQVVRGDSAAYFCASSPLGDSLIEQFFGPGTRLTVL.

This chain joins TRBV19 and TRBJ2-1; TRBD2 matches at 9 bases. Germline assignment: CDR1 LNHDA and CDR2 SQIVND (reference sequence). This CDR3 has 17 amino acids. V lost 3 bases, J lost 0 bases, and 6 bases stayed unmatched. CDR3 DNA sequence: TGTGCCAGTAGTATTCTGTCTAGCGGGGCCTCCTACAATGAGCAGTTCTTC. Protein: CASSILSSGASYNEQFF.

This clone was found many times. The chain joins TRBV12-1 to TRBJ1-5; TRBD1, as called in the table, went unchecked against the DNA. TRBV12-1 represents a pseudogene. This CDR3 is 14 amino acids long. The CDR3 spells CASSFTGANQPQHF. The CDR3 DNA sequence: TGTGCCAGCAGCTTCACAGGGGCCAATCAGCCCCAGCATTTT.

The chain joins TRBV5-4 to TRBJ2-5; tentatively, D is TRBD1 (5 bases). CDR1 and CDR2 (germline): SGHNT, YYREEE (reference sequence). The CDR3 is 15 residues long. Trimming pared 5 bases from V and 3 bases from J, leaving 17 bases between. The DNA for the CDR3 is TGTGCCAGCAGTATGCATAAGGGGTCGAAAGAGACCCAGTACTTC. As protein: CASSMHKGSKETQYF.

The V gene is TRBV30, the J gene TRBJ2-1, with D possibly matching TRBD2 (5 bases). CDR1 and CDR2 from the germline V gene are GTSNPN and SVGIG (reference sequence). This CDR3 is 14 amino acids long. The V end lost 1 base, the J end lost 6 bases, and 13 bases lay between the germline ends. The CDR3 DNA is TGTGCCTGGAGTGAGAGGGCCCTCTTCAATGAGCAGTTCTTC. Protein product: CAWSERALFNEQFF.

V and J are TRBV18 and TRBJ2-7, with 9 bases fitting TRBD2. J was trimmed by 4 bases and V by 1 base; bases with no gene match: 2. CDR3 length: 14 residues. Germline lookup yields CDR1 KGHSH and CDR2 LQKENI. The DNA of the CDR3 is TGTGCCAGCTCACCACGCACTAGCGGGTACGAGCAGTACTTC. The encoded protein is CASSPRTSGYEQYF.

This sequence joins TRBV6-1 and TRBJ2-7; D call uncertain. Per the germline V gene, CDR1 is MNHNS and CDR2 is SASEGT. V lost 8 bases and J 5 bases, leaving 25 bases between the germline ends. This CDR3 is built from 16 residues. DNA for the CDR3: TGTGCCAGCTGTGGCTCTGACAAACGCCACCTAGACGAGCAGTACGTC. Translating it yields CASCGSDKRHLDEQYV.

V gene TRBV6-6 combines with J gene TRBJ2-7; D tentatively reads TRBD1 or TRBD2 (5 bases each). Trimming removed 1 base from V and 4 bases from J, with 8 bases in between. In germline, CDR1 is MNHNY, CDR2 SVGAGI (reference sequence). The CDR3 consists of 13 residues. CDR3 in amino acids: CASSYYRTYEQYF. The CDR3 bases are TGTGCCAGCAGTTACTACAGGACTTACGAGCAGTACTTC.

The CDR3 spells CSVERDYGYTF. CDR3 nucleotides: TGCAGCGTTGAAAGGGACTATGGCTACACCTTC. V is TRBV29-1 and J is TRBJ1-2, with D unclear. The V end was cut by 2 bases, the J end by 3 bases, with 4 bases between. CDR1 and CDR2 (germline): SQVTM, ANQGSEA. The CDR3 totals 11 residues.

This chain joins TRBV23-1 and TRBJ1-1; tentatively, D is TRBD1 (6 bases). TRBV23-1 is marked as an open reading frame, function uncertain. Trimming pared 2 bases from V and 8 bases from J, leaving 6 bases between. This CDR3 is built from 11 residues. Here the CDR3 DNA reads TGCGCCAGCAGTCAAACAGGGGAAGCTTTCTTT. The encoded protein is CASSQTGEAFF.

This clone was counted a few times. The rearrangement uses TRBV18 and TRBJ2-3; D is possibly TRBD1 (6 bases). Per the germline V gene, CDR1 is KGHSH and CDR2 is LQKENI. The V end was cut by 3 bases, the J end by 1 base, with 11 bases between. The CDR3 runs to 15 residues. The chain's CDR3 is CASSPRGRGTDTQYF. The CDR3, as DNA: TGTGCCAGCTCACCTAGGGGGAGAGGCACAGATACGCAGTATTTT.

The sample holds many counts of this clone. The V call is TRBV28, the J call TRBJ2-7; 8 nucleotides agree with TRBD2. Germline CDR1 MDHEN, CDR2 SYDVKM. Germline trimming cut 7 bases from V and 5 bases from J; bases unmatched to any gene: 13. The CDR3 has 15 residues. In nucleotides, the CDR3 is TGTGCCAGCACCTCCTCGAGCGGGAGCTGGGACGAGCAGTACTTC. Translating it yields CASTSSSGSWDEQYF.

J is TRBJ2-7 and V is TRBV19, with 7 bases identical to TRBD1. Germline V gene lookup returns CDR1 LNHDA and CDR2 SQIVND (reference sequence). Trimming took 5 bases from V and 6 from J; bases not matched to a gene: 7. There are 13 residues in the CDR3. This CDR3 reads CASSQGQPIEQYF. As DNA, the CDR3 is TGTGCCAGTAGTCAGGGACAGCCCATCGAGCAGTACTTC.

This rearrangement joins TRBV18 to TRBJ2-3, with TRBD2 matching over 13 bases. V gave up 3 bases and J gave up 1 base; unmatched junction bases: 7. Looked up from germline, CDR1 is KGHSH and CDR2 is LQKENI. This CDR3 is 18 amino acids long. The CDR3 loop is CASSPLPTSGGRTDTQYF. DNA for the CDR3: TGTGCCAGCTCACCCCTTCCGACTAGCGGGGGGCGCACAGATACGCAGTATTTT.

The gene calls are TRBV2 and TRBJ1-5; 8 bases fit TRBD1. With V trimmed by 7 bases and J by 0 bases, 2 bases remained unmatched. Germline CDR1 reads SNHLY; CDR2 reads FYNNEI. CDR3 length: 14 amino acids. Written as DNA, the CDR3 is TGTGCCAGCACAGGGGGCTTTAGCAATCAGCCCCAGCATTTT. Amino acids: CASTGGFSNQPQHF.

The V and J genes are TRBV10-3 and TRBJ1-1; D might be TRBD1 (6 bases). The V gene's germline CDR1 is ENHRY and CDR2 SYGVKD. CDR3 length equals 14 residues. The germline V and J ends were trimmed by 7 bases and 4 bases, with 16 bases remaining between them. DNA for the CDR3: TGTGCCATCACTTTCGGGGGCCAGAGCACTGAAGCTTTCTTT. Translation gives CAITFGGQSTEAFF.

The CDR3 DNA follows: TGCGCCAGCAGCCCCGGGACTAGCGGGAGGTTGAATGAGCAGTTCTTC. This codes for CASSPGTSGRLNEQFF. The chain combines TRBV5-1 with TRBJ2-1; 15 bases map to TRBD2. Unmatched junction bases numbered 6, after V lost 4 bases and J lost 7 bases. This CDR3 is 16 amino acids long. Germline V CDR1 and CDR2: SGHRS, YFSETQ.

This chain uses TRBV10-1 with TRBJ1-5, with D possibly matching TRBD1 (5 bases). CDR1 is WNHNN and CDR2 is SYGVQD in the germline V gene (reference sequence). The V and J ends lost 3 bases and 6 bases respectively, with 9 bases between them. CDR3 length: 13 residues. CDR3 protein: CASSDTGPQPQHF. CDR3 DNA sequence: TGCGCCAGCAGTGATACAGGACCTCAGCCCCAGCATTTT.

The V gene is TRBV18, the J gene TRBJ1-2, with D perhaps matching TRBD1 (6 bases). The germline V and J ends were trimmed by 5 bases and 4 bases, with 20 bases remaining between them. Germline CDR1 reads KGHSH; CDR2 reads LQKENI. This CDR3 spans 16 amino acids. The chain's CDR3 is CASSTEYRVVGYGYTF. CDR3 sequence (DNA): TGTGCCAGCTCAACGGAGTACAGGGTTGTTGGCTATGGCTACACCTTC.